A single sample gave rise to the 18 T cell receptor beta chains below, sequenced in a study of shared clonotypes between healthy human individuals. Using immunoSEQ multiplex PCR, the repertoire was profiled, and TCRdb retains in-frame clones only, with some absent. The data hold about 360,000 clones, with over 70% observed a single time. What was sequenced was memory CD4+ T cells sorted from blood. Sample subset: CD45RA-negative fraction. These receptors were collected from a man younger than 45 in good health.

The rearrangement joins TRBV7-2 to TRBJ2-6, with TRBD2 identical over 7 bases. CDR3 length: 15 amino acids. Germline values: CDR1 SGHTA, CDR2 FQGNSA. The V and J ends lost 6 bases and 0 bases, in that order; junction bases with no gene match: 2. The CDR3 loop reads CASSSSGSGANVLTF. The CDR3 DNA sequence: TGTGCCAGCAGTTCTAGCGGCTCTGGGGCCAACGTCCTGACTTTC.

As DNA, the CDR3 is TGTGCCAGCAGTCGACAGGTTGGGGAGCTGTTTTTT. Amino acid sequence: CASSRQVGELFF. This sequence joins TRBV28 and TRBJ2-2; D is perhaps TRBD1 (6 bases). Germline values: CDR1 MDHEN, CDR2 SYDVKM. V shed 5 bases and J shed 8 bases, with 9 bases lying between them. This CDR3 has 12 residues.

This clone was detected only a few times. This chain's CDR3 is CASSESGGFYEQYF. CDR3 DNA: TGTGCCAGCAGTGAATCGGGGGGATTCTACGAGCAGTACTTC. The V gene is TRBV25-1, the J gene TRBJ2-7; 7 bases fit TRBD2. CDR1 is MGHDK, CDR2 SYGVNS, per germline. This CDR3 has 14 residues. Losses at the gene ends were 1 base for V and 3 bases for J; bases not matched to a gene: 3.

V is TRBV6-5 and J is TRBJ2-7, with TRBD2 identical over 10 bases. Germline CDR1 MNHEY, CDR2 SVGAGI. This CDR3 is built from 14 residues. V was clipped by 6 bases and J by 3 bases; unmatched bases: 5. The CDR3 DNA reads TGTGCCAGCAGACGAAGGACTAGCGGCTACGAGCAGTACTTC. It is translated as CASRRRTSGYEQYF.

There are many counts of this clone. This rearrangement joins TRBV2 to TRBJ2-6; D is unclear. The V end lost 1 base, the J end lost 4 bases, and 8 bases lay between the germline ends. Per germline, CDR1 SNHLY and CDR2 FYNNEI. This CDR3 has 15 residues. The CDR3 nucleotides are TGTGCCAGCAGTGAAGGGGCGGCCGGGGCCAACGTCCTGACTTTC. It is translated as CASSEGAAGANVLTF.

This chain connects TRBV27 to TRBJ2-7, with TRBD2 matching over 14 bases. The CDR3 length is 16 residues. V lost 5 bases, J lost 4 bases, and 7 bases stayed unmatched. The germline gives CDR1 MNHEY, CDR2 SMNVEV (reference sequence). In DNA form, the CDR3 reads TGTGCCAGCAGTCCGGGACTAGCGGGAGATAGGTACGAGCAGTACTTC. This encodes CASSPGLAGDRYEQYF.

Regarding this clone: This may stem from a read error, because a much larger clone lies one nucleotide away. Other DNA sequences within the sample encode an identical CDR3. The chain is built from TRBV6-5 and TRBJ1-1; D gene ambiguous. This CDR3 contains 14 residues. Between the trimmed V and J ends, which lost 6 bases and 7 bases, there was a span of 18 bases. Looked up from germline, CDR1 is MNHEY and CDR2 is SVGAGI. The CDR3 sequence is CASSPSRDISEAFF. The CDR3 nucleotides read TGTGCCAGCAGCCCCTCCCGGGATATTAGTGAAGCTTTCTTT.

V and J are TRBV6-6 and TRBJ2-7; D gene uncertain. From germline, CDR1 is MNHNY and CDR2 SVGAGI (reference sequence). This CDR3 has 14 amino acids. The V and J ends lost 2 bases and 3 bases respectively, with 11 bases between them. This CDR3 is CASSYPRVNYEQYF. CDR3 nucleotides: TGTGCCAGCAGTTACCCCCGGGTGAACTACGAGCAGTACTTC.

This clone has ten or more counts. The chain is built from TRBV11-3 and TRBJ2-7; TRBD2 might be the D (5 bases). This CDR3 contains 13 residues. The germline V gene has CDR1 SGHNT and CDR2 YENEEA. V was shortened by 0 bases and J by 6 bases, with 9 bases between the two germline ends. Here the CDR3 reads CASSLDERGEQYF. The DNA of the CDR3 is TGTGCCAGCAGCTTAGATGAACGGGGCGAGCAGTACTTC.

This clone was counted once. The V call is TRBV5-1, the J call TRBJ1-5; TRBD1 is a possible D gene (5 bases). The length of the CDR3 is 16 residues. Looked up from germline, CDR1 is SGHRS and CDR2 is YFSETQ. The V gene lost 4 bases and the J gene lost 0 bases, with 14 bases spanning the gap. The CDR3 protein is CASSPTGTDSNQPQHF. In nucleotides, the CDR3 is TGCGCCAGCAGCCCAACCGGGACGGATAGCAATCAGCCCCAGCATTTT.

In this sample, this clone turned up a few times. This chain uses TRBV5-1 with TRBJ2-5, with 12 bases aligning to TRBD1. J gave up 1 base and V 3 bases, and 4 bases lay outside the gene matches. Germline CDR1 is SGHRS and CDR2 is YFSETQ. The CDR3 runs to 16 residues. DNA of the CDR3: TGCGCCAGCAGCTCGATGGGACAGGGGGCCCAAGAGACCCAGTACTTC. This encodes CASSSMGQGAQETQYF.

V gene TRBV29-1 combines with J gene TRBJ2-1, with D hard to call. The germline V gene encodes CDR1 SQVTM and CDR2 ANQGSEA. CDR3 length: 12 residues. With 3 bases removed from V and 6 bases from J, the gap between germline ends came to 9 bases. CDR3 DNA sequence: TGCAGCGTTGATATGGGAAGCAATGAGCAGTTCTTC. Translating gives CSVDMGSNEQFF.

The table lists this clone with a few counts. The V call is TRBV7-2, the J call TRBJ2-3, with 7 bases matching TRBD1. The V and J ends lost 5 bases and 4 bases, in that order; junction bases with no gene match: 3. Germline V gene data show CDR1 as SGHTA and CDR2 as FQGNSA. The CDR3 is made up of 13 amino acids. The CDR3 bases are TGTGCCAGCAGCAGGGGGACAGCAGATACGCAGTATTTT. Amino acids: CASSRGTADTQYF.

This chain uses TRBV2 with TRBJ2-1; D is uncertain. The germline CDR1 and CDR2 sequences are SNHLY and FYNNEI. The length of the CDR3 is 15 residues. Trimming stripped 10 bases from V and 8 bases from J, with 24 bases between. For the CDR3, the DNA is TGTGCCATCCTACCTCGTGCGGCCGCGAGACATGAGCAGTTCTTC. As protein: CAILPRAAARHEQFF.

CDR3 DNA sequence: TGTGCCAGTAGTAGGAGGGGACAGGGGGCTTCGGAGCAGTACTTC. It is translated as CASSRRGQGASEQYF. The chain links TRBV19 to TRBJ2-7; 12 bases line up with TRBD1. The CDR3 covers 15 residues. With V trimmed by 4 bases and J by 7 bases, 8 bases remained unmatched. The germline gives CDR1 LNHDA, CDR2 SQIVND (reference sequence). The full variable domain, rest sourced from reference TRBV19 and TRBJ2-7, is DGGITQSPKYLFRKEGQNVTLSCEQNLNHDAMYWYRQDPGQGLRLIYYSQIVNDFQKGDIAEGYSVSREKKESFPLTVTSAQKNPTAFYLCASSRRGQGASEQYFGPGTRLTVT.

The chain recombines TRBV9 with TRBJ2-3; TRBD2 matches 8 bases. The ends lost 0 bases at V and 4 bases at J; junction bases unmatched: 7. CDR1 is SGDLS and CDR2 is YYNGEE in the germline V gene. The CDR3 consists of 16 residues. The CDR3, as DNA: TGTGCCAGCAGCGTAGGTCCAGCGGGAGTGTCAGATACGCAGTATTTT. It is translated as CASSVGPAGVSDTQYF.

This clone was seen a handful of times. CDR3 in amino acids: CASSEGVIGSGNTIYF. The CDR3 region has the DNA TGTGCCAGCAGTGAAGGTGTTATCGGCTCTGGAAACACCATATATTTT. The rearrangement uses TRBV6-1 and TRBJ1-3; D call uncertain. V dropped 1 base and J dropped 0 bases, with 10 bases sitting between them. The CDR3 contains 16 residues. The V gene's germline CDR1 is MNHNS and CDR2 SASEGT.

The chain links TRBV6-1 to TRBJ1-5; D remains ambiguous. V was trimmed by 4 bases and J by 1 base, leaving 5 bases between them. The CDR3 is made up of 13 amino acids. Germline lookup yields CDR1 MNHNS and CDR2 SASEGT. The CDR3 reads CASSVSSNQPQHF. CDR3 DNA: TGTGCCAGCAGTGTTAGCAGCAATCAGCCCCAGCATTTT.